This is a list of T cell receptor beta chains from one sample in a study of OX40 agonist ivuxolimab in advanced cancers. Sequencing used immunoSEQ multiplex PCR; TCRdb keeps in-frame clones, though not all of them. The sample holds under 80,000 clones; 80% to 90% are singletons and the top ten take under 1.2%. This material consisted of CD4+ or CD8+ T cells sorted from blood, taken in a trial of the OX40 agonist ivuxolimab. The receptor set was obtained from an adult with an advanced solid tumor such as melanoma, head and neck, liver or kidney cancer. Each CDR3 is given with its conserved first and last residue. Each record gives: clone size, J gene, CDR3 length, D gene, V gene, CDR3 DNA, CDR3 protein. The D gene is left open where the match is weak. A clone size is listed for some rows: how often the clone was seen (once, few, many), or a class if it is expanded.

>NA|TRBJ2-7|14|NA|TRBV5-4
TGTGCCAGCAGCTTGGGGGGACCAATCTACGAGCAGTACTTC
CASSLGGPIYEQYF
>NA|TRBJ2-3|16|NA|TRBV6-1
TGTGCCAGCAGTGTCGGGGGGCGGATGGGCACAGATACGCAGTATTTT
CASSVGGRMGTDTQYF
>NA|TRBJ1-1|15|TRBD1|TRBV11-3
TGTGCCAGCAGCCCGGGGGGACAGGAGAACACTGAAGCTTTCTTT
CASSPGGQENTEAFF
>NA|TRBJ1-2|13|NA|TRBV5-5
TGTGCCAGCAGCTTGGCCCCAGACTATGGCTACACCTTC
CASSLAPDYGYTF
>NA|TRBJ1-1|13|NA|TRBV6-6
TGTGCCAGCAGTTACGGGGGGGCGTCGGCAGCTTTCTTT
CASSYGGASAAFF
>NA|TRBJ2-2|15|TRBD1|TRBV27
TGTGCCAGCTCCCCGGACAGGAGGAACACCGGGGAGCTGTTTTTT
CASSPDRRNTGELFF
>NA|TRBJ1-2|12|NA|TRBV28
TGTGCCAGCAGCCTCGGACTCTTTGGCTACACCTTC
CASSLGLFGYTF
>few|TRBJ1-2|9|NA|TRBV28
TGTGCCAGCACCCCCCCCTACACCTTC
CASTPPYTF
>NA|TRBJ1-3|15|NA|TRBV27
TGTGCCAGCAGTTTCCGACAGGCAGCTGGAAACACCATATATTTT
CASSFRQAAGNTIYF
>NA|TRBJ2-1|16|NA|TRBV4-2
TGTGCCAGCAGCCAAGATTTGGGCCTAGCAGGAAATGAGCAGTTCTTC
CASSQDLGLAGNEQFF
>NA|TRBJ2-5|15|NA|TRBV7-2
TGTGCCAGCAGCTTTAATACGGGGCGTAGAGAGACCCAGTACTTC
CASSFNTGRRETQYF
>NA|TRBJ2-5|13|NA|TRBV7-6
TGTGCCAGCAGCTTACCAGGTGGGGAGACCCAGTACTTC
CASSLPGGETQYF
>NA|TRBJ1-1|14|TRBD1|TRBV18
TGTGCCAGCTCCCGACAGGGCTTGGACACTGAAGCTTTCTTT
CASSRQGLDTEAFF
>NA|TRBJ1-2|14|NA|TRBV9
TGTGCCAGCAGCGTAGTGGCGTTACCGAGTGGCTACACCTTC
CASSVVALPSGYTF
>once|TRBJ1-3|15|NA|TRBV5-1
TGCGCCAGCAGGACGGGGACGGCCTCTGGAAACACCATATATTTT
CASRTGTASGNTIYF
>few|TRBJ2-7|14|NA|TRBV6-5
TGTGCCAGCAGTTACTCGAACCGGGGCCAAGAGCAGTACTTC
CASSYSNRGQEQYF
>NA|TRBJ1-1|18|NA|TRBV5-6
TGTGCCAGCAGCCTGATAGCAGACAGCGGAGGGATGAACACTGAAGCTTTCTTT
CASSLIADSGGMNTEAFF
>NA|TRBJ2-3|17|TRBD2|TRBV5-6
TGTGCCAGCACCGTTCCGGGACTAGCCGGGGGCACAGATACGCAGTATTTT
CASTVPGLAGGTDTQYF
>NA|TRBJ2-2|15|TRBD1|TRBV7-7
TGTGCCAGCAGCCAGACAGGGGGAAGTGCCGGGGAGCTGTTTTTT
CASSQTGGSAGELFF
>NA|TRBJ2-5|12|NA|TRBV2
TGTGCCAGCAGTGATGGAGGAGAGACCCAGTACTTC
CASSDGGETQYF
>NA|TRBJ1-1|12|NA|TRBV28
TGTGCCAGCAGTCCCCTCCCAGGGACGGCTTTCTTT
CASSPLPGTAFF
>NA|TRBJ2-1|16|TRBD2|TRBV18
TGTGCCAGCTCAGCGACTAGCGGGTCCTACATGGATGAGCAGTTCTTC
CASSATSGSYMDEQFF
>NA|TRBJ1-2|11|NA|TRBV6-6
TGTGCCAGCTCAACTAACTATGGCTACACCTTC
CASSTNYGYTF
>NA|TRBJ2-7|16|TRBD2|TRBV28
TGTGCCAGCAGTCCCCCCTCTCCGGGACTAGCGGGGGGGCGGAACTTC
CASSPPSPGLAGGRNF
>few|TRBJ1-1|13|NA|TRBV30
TGTGCCTGGAGAGACAGGCCGAACACTGAAGCTTTCTTT
CAWRDRPNTEAFF
>NA|TRBJ2-7|15|TRBD2|TRBV11-3
TGTGCCAGCAGCTTAGGCGGACTAGTCGACCCCGAGCAGTACTTC
CASSLGGLVDPEQYF
>NA|TRBJ1-1|14|NA|TRBV2
TGTGCCAGCAGTGAAGGGCCAGGGAGGGCTGAAGCTTTCTTT
CASSEGPGRAEAFF
>NA|TRBJ1-2|16|TRBD1|TRBV19
TGTGCCAGTAGTCTGGCCCGGACAGGTCCAAACTATGGCTACACCTTC
CASSLARTGPNYGYTF
>NA|TRBJ2-5|15|NA|TRBV19
TGTGCCAGTAGGGCCCTCCTGGGGAACGGGGAGACCCAGTACTTC
CASRALLGNGETQYF
>NA|TRBJ1-2|14|NA|TRBV30
TGTGCCTGGAGTGGAATCCAGGGGAATGATGGCTACACCTTC
CAWSGIQGNDGYTF
>NA|TRBJ2-3|16|TRBD2|TRBV2
TGTGCCAGCAGTGCGCGGCTAGCGGGGGGCCGAGATACGCAGTATTTT
CASSARLAGGRDTQYF
>NA|TRBJ1-5|14|NA|TRBV7-9
TGTGCCAGCAGCTTAGTTGGCCCCAGTCAGCCCCAGCATTTT
CASSLVGPSQPQHF
>NA|TRBJ1-5|14|NA|TRBV6-1
TGTGCCAGCAGTGACCGCGGACAGTATCAGCCCCAGCATTTT
CASSDRGQYQPQHF
>few|TRBJ1-6|15|TRBD1|TRBV19
TGTGCCAGTAGTATGGGGACAGGGTGGAATTCACCCCTCCACTTT
CASSMGTGWNSPLHF
>NA|TRBJ2-7|11|NA|TRBV29-1
TGCAGCTACAGGGTATCCTACGAGCAGTACTTC
CSYRVSYEQYF
>NA|TRBJ2-7|15|TRBD2|TRBV9
TGTGCCAGCAGCGTAGCGGGCGGGGGGGTGTTTGAGCAGTACTTC
CASSVAGGGVFEQYF
>few|TRBJ2-7|15|TRBD2|TRBV7-2
TGTGCCAGCAGCTTAGAGGGCGGGGGGGCCTACGAGCAGTACTTC
CASSLEGGGAYEQYF
>NA|TRBJ2-5|14|NA|TRBV5-1
TGCGCCAGCAGCTCAACCGGGACCAGTGAGACCCAGTACTTC
CASSSTGTSETQYF
>NA|TRBJ1-2|15|NA|TRBV25-1
TGTGCCAGCAGTGACAGGGGAAACTCGGGCTATGGCTACACCTTC
CASSDRGNSGYGYTF